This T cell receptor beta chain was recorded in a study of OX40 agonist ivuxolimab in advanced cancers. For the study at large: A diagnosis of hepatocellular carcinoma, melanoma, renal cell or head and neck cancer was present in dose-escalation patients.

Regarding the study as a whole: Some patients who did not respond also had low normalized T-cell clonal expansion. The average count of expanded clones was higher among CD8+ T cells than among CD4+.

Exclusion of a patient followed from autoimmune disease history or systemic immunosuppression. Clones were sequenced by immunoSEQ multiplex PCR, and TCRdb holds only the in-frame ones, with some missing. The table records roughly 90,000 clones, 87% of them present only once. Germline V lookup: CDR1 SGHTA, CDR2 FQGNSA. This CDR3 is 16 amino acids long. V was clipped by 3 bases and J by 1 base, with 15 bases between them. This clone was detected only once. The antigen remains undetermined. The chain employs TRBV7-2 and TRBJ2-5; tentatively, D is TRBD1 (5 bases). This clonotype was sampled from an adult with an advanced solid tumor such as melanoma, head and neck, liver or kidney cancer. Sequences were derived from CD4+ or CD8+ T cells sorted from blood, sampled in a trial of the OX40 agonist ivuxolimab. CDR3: CASSFMGKGSQETQYF. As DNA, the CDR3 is TGTGCCAGCAGCTTTATGGGAAAGGGGTCCCAAGAGACCCAGTACTTC. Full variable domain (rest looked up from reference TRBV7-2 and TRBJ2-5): GAGVSQSPSNKVTEKGKDVELRCDPISGHTALYWYRQSLGQGLEFLIYFQGNSAPDKSGLPSDRFSAERTGGSVSTLTIQRTQQEDSAVYLCASSFMGKGSQETQYFGPGTRLLVL.